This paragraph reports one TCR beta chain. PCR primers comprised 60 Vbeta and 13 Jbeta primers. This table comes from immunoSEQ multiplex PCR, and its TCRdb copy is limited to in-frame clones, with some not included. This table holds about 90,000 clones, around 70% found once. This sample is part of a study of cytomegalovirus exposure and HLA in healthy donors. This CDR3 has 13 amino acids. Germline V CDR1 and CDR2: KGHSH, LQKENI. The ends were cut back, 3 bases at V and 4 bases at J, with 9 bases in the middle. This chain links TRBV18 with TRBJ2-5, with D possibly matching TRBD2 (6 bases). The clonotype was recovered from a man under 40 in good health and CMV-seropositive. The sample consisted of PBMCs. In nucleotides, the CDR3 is TGTGCCAGCTCACCGACTAGAGGAGAGACCCAGTACTTC. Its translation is CASSPTRGETQYF. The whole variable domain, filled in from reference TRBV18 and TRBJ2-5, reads NAGVMQNPRHLVRRRGQEARLRCSPMKGHSHVYWYRQLPEEGLKFMVYLQKENIIDESGMPKERFSAEFPKEGPSILRIQQVVRGDSAAYFCASSPTRGETQYFGPGTRLLVL.